One sample yielded the 5 T cell receptor beta chains listed below, sequenced in a study of blood T cell repertoires in COVID-19. Sequencing was performed with immunoSEQ multiplex PCR; in TCRdb, only in-frame clones are kept and a portion is missing. The table has over 350,000 clones, approximately 87% seen once; the top ten hold around 10%. Sequenced: PBMCs or T cells enriched from blood (not recorded which). These receptors were collected from a woman aged 45-65 years who had recovered from COVID-19.

This clone was counted between two and nine times. V and J are TRBV6-5 and TRBJ1-2; the match to TRBD1 covers 8 bases. The CDR3 spans 15 residues. With 7 bases clipped from V and 4 bases from J, the junction kept 11 bases outside the gene matches. The germline V gene encodes CDR1 MNHEY and CDR2 SVGAGI. In nucleotides, the CDR3 is TGTGCCAGCACCGCCTCCACAGGGGGAGTCTATGGCTACACCTTC. It specifies CASTASTGGVYGYTF.

This chain uses TRBV9 with TRBJ1-6, with unresolved D. Germline values: CDR1 SGDLS, CDR2 YYNGEE. V lost 0 bases and J lost 1, with 11 bases in between. CDR3 length: 17 amino acids. The CDR3 loop reads CASSVAPGISYNSPLHF. The CDR3 DNA reads as TGTGCCAGCAGCGTAGCGCCCGGGATTTCCTATAATTCACCCCTCCACTTT.

The chain uses TRBV4-1 and TRBJ1-3; the match to TRBD1 covers 7 bases. J lost 0 bases, V lost 1 base, and 6 bases had no gene match. CDR3 length: 17 residues. Germline assignment: CDR1 MGHRA and CDR2 YSYEKL. The CDR3 here is CASSQVPGTASGNTIYF. CDR3 DNA: TGCGCCAGCAGCCAAGTCCCCGGGACAGCCTCTGGAAACACCATATATTTT.

This clone was detected a few times. V is TRBV2 and J is TRBJ1-5; D uncertain. V was shortened by 3 bases and J by 4 bases, with 7 bases between the two germline ends. The CDR3 runs to 13 residues. Per the germline V gene, CDR1 is SNHLY and CDR2 is FYNNEI. The CDR3 protein is CASSDNGNQPQHF. The CDR3 DNA reads TGTGCCAGCAGTGACAACGGTAATCAGCCCCAGCATTTT.

The rearrangement links TRBV5-5 to TRBJ2-1, with 10 bases fitting TRBD2. V lost 4 bases to trimming and J lost 2 bases; unmatched junction nucleotides: 9. Germline CDR1 and CDR2: SGHKS and YYEKEE (reference sequence). The CDR3 is 17 amino acids. The CDR3 coding sequence is TGTGCCAGCAGCGATACCCTAGGACTAGCGGCCTACAATGAGCAGTTCTTC. Its protein is CASSDTLGLAAYNEQFF.